In this sample, the clone carrying this T cell receptor (beta chain) turned up a few times. This CDR3 spans 13 amino acids. Germline loops: CDR1 MNHEY, CDR2 SVGAGI. Trimming stripped 2 bases from V and 4 bases from J, with 7 bases between. This sample was included in a study of T-cell memory formation after mild COVID-19. Study background: TCR clusters largely stayed donor specific.

UMIs and sample barcodes were carried by the TCR alpha and TCR beta cDNA libraries that 5'RACE produced using constant-segment primers. One entry per CDR3 protein, called by TCRdb with MiXCR from the 5' RACE reads. This repertoire shows around 200,000 distinct CDR3 sequences, 10% to 13% found once; its top ten account for around 2.9%. V usage is TRBV6-5 and J usage is TRBJ2-3; D is unclear. This sequence originates from a man aged 18 to 29 who had mild COVID-19 (a few samples of this study predate the infection). Cell type and time point are not known. The sample consisted of PBMCs or a T cell subset sorted from them (not recorded which). CDR3 sequence (DNA): TGTGCCAGCAGTTACGCTAGGGCAGATACGCAGTATTTT. As protein: CASSYARADTQYF.